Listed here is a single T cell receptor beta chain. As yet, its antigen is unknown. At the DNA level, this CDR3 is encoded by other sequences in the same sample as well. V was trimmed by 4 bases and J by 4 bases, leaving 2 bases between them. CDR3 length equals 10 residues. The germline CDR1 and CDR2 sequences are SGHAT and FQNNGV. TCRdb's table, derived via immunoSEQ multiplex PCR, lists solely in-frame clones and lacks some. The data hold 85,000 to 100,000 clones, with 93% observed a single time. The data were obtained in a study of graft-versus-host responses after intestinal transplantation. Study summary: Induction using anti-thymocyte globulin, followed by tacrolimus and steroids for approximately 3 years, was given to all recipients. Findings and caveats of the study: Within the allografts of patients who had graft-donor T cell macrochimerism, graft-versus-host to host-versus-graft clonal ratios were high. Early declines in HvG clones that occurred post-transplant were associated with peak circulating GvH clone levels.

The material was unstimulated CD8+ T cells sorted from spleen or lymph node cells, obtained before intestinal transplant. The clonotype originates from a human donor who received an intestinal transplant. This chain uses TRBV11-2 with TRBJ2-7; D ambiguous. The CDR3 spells CASSSYEQYF. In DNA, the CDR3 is TGTGCCAGCAGCTCTTACGAGCAGTACTTC.